This TCR beta chain was obtained from a study of blood T cell repertoires in COVID-19. On the study more broadly: T cells, B-cell-depleted T cells, or PBMCs supplied cDNA or gDNA.

The V end was cut by 3 bases, the J end by 0 bases, with 9 bases between. The CDR3 contains 15 residues. Per the germline V gene, CDR1 is ENHRY and CDR2 is SYGVKD. This clone was detected only once. Per the authors' pipeline: Amplification of reference gene primers was used by the study to estimate nucleated cell counts. Using immunoSEQ multiplex PCR, the repertoire was profiled, and TCRdb retains in-frame clones only, with some absent. That table supplies the V and J calls and clone size; D and trimming were determined from the DNA. Of some 120,000 clones in the sample, almost 85% are singletons; the top ten hold about 8%.

The chain couples TRBV10-3 to TRBJ2-1; no reliable D call. The source material was peripheral blood. The receptor's source is a man in his sixties or seventies with active or convalescent COVID-19. The CDR3 region is CAISDLGSSYNEQFF. The CDR3 DNA is TGTGCCATCAGTGATCTGGGCAGCTCCTACAATGAGCAGTTCTTC.